The 9 T cell receptor beta chains given below trace back to one sample, sequenced in a study of blood T cell repertoires in COVID-19. Clones were read by immunoSEQ multiplex PCR, and TCRdb kept only the in-frame ones, dropping some. The table includes around 50,000 clones, 86% detected once. Sequenced: peripheral blood. All receptors derive from a woman of 80 years or more with acute or convalescent COVID-19.

The chain links TRBV7-3 to TRBJ1-2; a weak D match, TRBD1 (5 bases). Per germline, CDR1 SGHTA and CDR2 FQGTGA. The CDR3 sequence is 13 residues long. Trimming stripped 4 bases from V and 6 bases from J, with 12 bases between. The CDR3 spells CASSSTDPHGYTF. The CDR3 DNA follows: TGTGCCAGCAGCTCGACAGACCCACATGGCTACACCTTC. The full variable domain, with the rest looked up from reference TRBV7-3 and TRBJ1-2, is GAGVSQTPSNKVTEKGKYVELRCDPISGHTALYWYRQSLGQGPEFLIYFQGTGAADDSGLPNDRFFAVRPEGSVSTLKIQRTERGDSAVYLCASSSTDPHGYTFGSGTRLTVV.

V gene TRBV12-5 combines with J gene TRBJ2-2, with D perhaps TRBD2 (5 bases). V lost 4 bases and J lost 8, with 14 bases in between. The CDR3 length is 14 residues. The germline gives CDR1 LGHNT, CDR2 FRNRAP. CDR3 nucleotides: TGTGCTAGTGGTTGGACTGGTGCGTCGGGGGAGCTGTTTTTT. It translates to CASGWTGASGELFF. Using reference TRBV12-5 and TRBJ2-2 for the parts outside the CDR3, the full variable domain is DARVTQTPRHKVTEMGQEVTMRCQPILGHNTVFWYRQTMMQGLELLAYFRNRAPLDDSGMPKDRFSAEMPDATLATLKIQPSEPRDSAVYFCASGWTGASGELFFGEGSRLTVL.

This chain links TRBV11-2 with TRBJ1-1; perhaps TRBD1 as D (6 bases). Germline V gene sequence: CDR1 SGHAT, CDR2 FQNNGV. Trimming cost V 6 bases and J 5 bases, with 22 bases left between them. CDR3 length equals 16 residues. The CDR3 bases are TGTGCCAGCAGACCCGTCAGGGGAGTCGCAGGAACTGAAGCTTTCTTT. It is translated as CASRPVRGVAGTEAFF. Based on the CDR3 plus reference TRBV11-2 and TRBJ1-1, the full variable domain is EAGVAQSPRYKIIEKRQSVAFWCNPISGHATLYWYQQILGQGPKLLIQFQNNGVVDDSQLPKDRFSAERLKGVDSTLKIQPAKLEDSAVYLCASRPVRGVAGTEAFFGQGTRLTVV.

V is TRBV2 and J is TRBJ1-2; no clear D. This CDR3 is 12 amino acids long. Per the germline V gene, CDR1 is SNHLY and CDR2 is FYNNEI. V was pared by 2 bases and J by 4 bases, with 5 bases between. The CDR3 loop is CASSENSYGYTF. The CDR3 bases are TGTGCCAGCAGTGAAAACAGCTATGGCTACACCTTC.

The chain carries TRBV5-1 and TRBJ1-1, with D perhaps TRBD1 (5 bases). The V gene lost 0 bases and the J gene lost 4 bases, with 10 bases spanning the gap. The germline V gene has CDR1 SGHRS and CDR2 YFSETQ. This CDR3 has 14 amino acids. The CDR3 is CASSLALGVTEAFF. The CDR3 DNA sequence: TGCGCCAGCAGCTTGGCCTTAGGGGTCACTGAAGCTTTCTTT.

The chain uses TRBV18 and TRBJ2-2; D uncertain. The V end lost 0 bases, the J end lost 6 bases, and 11 bases lay between the germline ends. Germline assignment: CDR1 KGHSH and CDR2 LQKENI. The CDR3 is 15 amino acids. Written as DNA, the CDR3 is TGTGCCAGCTCACCACCACGTTTAGATTCCGGGGAGCTGTTTTTT. Translated, it gives CASSPPRLDSGELFF.

This clone showed up just once. At the DNA level, this CDR3 is encoded by other sequences in the same sample as well. The chain links TRBV20-1 to TRBJ2-7; D gene unclear. With 3 bases removed from V and 5 bases from J, the gap between germline ends came to 8 bases. The CDR3 runs 11 residues. Germline V CDR1 and CDR2: DFQATT, SNEGSKA (reference sequence). CDR3 sequence: CSASSGHEQYV. DNA of the CDR3: TGCAGTGCTAGTAGTGGCCACGAGCAGTACGTC.

CDR3 residues: CASSYSGQPLAQHF. The DNA of the CDR3 is TGTGCCAGCAGTTATTCGGGACAGCCTTTAGCCCAGCATTTT. V is TRBV6-2 or TRBV6-3 and J is TRBJ1-5; 7 nucleotides line up with TRBD1. Losses at the gene ends were 3 bases for V and 11 bases for J; bases not matched to a gene: 10. The length of the CDR3 is 14 residues. Germline values: CDR1 MNHEY, CDR2 SVGEGT.

The V gene is TRBV9, the J gene TRBJ2-3; a possible D gene is TRBD2 (6 bases). Trimming shortened V by 1 base and J by 3 bases, and 12 bases separated the two germline ends. This CDR3 comprises 15 residues. The germline V gene encodes CDR1 SGDLS and CDR2 YYNGEE. This CDR3 is CASSVRGSKTDTQYF. The CDR3 bases are TGTGCCAGCAGCGTACGGGGGAGCAAGACAGATACGCAGTATTTT.